What follows describes a single T cell receptor (beta chain). The entry originates in a study of OX40 agonist ivuxolimab in advanced cancers. Study-wide background: Every 2 weeks, patients received ivuxolimab intravenously, dosed at 0.01 to 10 mg/kg. Patients were around 83% male with ages roughly 20 to 80, mean approximately 55.

Produced via immunoSEQ multiplex PCR; TCRdb's table is partial and in-frame only. The sample shows tens of thousands of clones, 85% to 95% of them seen only once. V lost 2 bases and J lost 7, with 20 bases in between. This CDR3 contains 16 residues. CDR1 SGHTA and CDR2 FQGNSA come from the germline V gene. This chain joins TRBV7-2 and TRBJ2-5, with D perhaps matching TRBD2 (6 bases). This TCR was sampled from an adult with an advanced solid tumor such as melanoma, head and neck, liver or kidney cancer. The material was CD4+ or CD8+ T cells sorted from blood, obtained in a trial of the OX40 agonist ivuxolimab. The CDR3 loop reads CASSLSFGGAPGTQYF. CDR3 coding DNA: TGTGCCAGCAGCTTATCTTTTGGCGGGGCCCCCGGGACCCAGTACTTC.